This T cell receptor beta chain came from a study of shared clonotypes between healthy human individuals. General study results and limits: Larger estimated richness was generally seen in naive subsets than in memory subsets.

A note on this clone: The antigen remains undetermined.

CD45RO-negative, CCR7-selected cells formed the naive CD8 fraction, which excluded terminally differentiated effector memory CD45RA+ cells. Germline lookup yields CDR1 MNHEY and CDR2 SVGAGI. V lost 4 bases and J 3 bases, leaving 15 bases between the germline ends. This CDR3 has 15 residues. Produced via immunoSEQ multiplex PCR; TCRdb's table is partial and in-frame only. The sample has around 2.1 million clones; 85% to 95% are singletons. This receptor was identified in a man aged 18 to 29 in good health. Some clones in this sample may be carry-over from other donors' samples. The sequenced sample was naive CD8+ T cells from PBMCs. The rearrangement uses TRBV6-5 and TRBJ2-5; D could derive from TRBD1 or TRBD2 (5 bases each). In DNA form, the CDR3 reads TGTGCCAGCAGTTTAAGAGGGGCGTGGGAAGAGACCCAGTACTTC. Protein sequence: CASSLRGAWEETQYF.